The T cell receptor (beta chain) under discussion was sequenced for a study of control samples from healthy donors and cancer patients. This clone was observed once. The data were produced by immunoSEQ multiplex PCR, yet TCRdb's version contains in-frame clones alone and is incomplete. Of about 180,000 clones listed, nearly 90% are singletons. The length of the CDR3 is 15 residues. The V and J ends lost 3 bases and 4 bases, in that order; junction bases with no gene match: 10. Germline CDR1 reads SGHRS; CDR2 reads YFSETQ. The origin of this receptor is a woman aged 45-59 years in good health. The gene calls are TRBV5-1 and TRBJ2-7; 7 positions agree with TRBD1. The sequencing input was blood. The CDR3 nucleotides read TGCGCCAGCAGCTCCCTTCCCGGGACAGATTACGAGCAGTACTTC. Its translation is CASSSLPGTDYEQYF.